One sample yielded the 32 T cell receptor beta chains listed below, sequenced in a study of long-term antiretroviral therapy in people with HIV. Runs used v3.0 of the immunoSEQ assay and were done at survey level. Measured with immunoSEQ multiplex PCR; TCRdb has only the in-frame clones, and not every one. Here the sample spans roughly 17,000 clones, roughly 95% being singletons. The source material was unsorted PBMCs, sampled 10.4 years after starting antiretroviral therapy. The receptors here all came from a man aged 30 to 45 with HIV.

The count of this clone is one. This rearrangement joins TRBV25-1 to TRBJ2-7; D is unresolved. The germline gives CDR1 MGHDK, CDR2 SYGVNS. Trimming pared 4 bases from V and 6 bases from J, leaving 7 bases between. The CDR3 totals 11 residues. The CDR3 reads CASSGFSEQYF. Here the CDR3 DNA reads TGTGCCAGCAGTGGATTCAGCGAGCAGTACTTC.

The rearrangement joins TRBV14 to TRBJ1-1; 9 bases fit TRBD1. The CDR3 has 16 amino acids. The germline CDR1 and CDR2 sequences are SGHDN and FVKESK. The J segment lost 5 bases and the V segment lost 4 bases, leaving 11 bases of the junction unmatched. DNA for the CDR3: TGTGCCAGCAGCCTAGAGGTAGGGACAGGGCGGACTGAAGCTTTCTTT. Amino acids: CASSLEVGTGRTEAFF.

V usage is TRBV6-1 and J usage is TRBJ1-2, with a possible D match to TRBD1 (6 bases). Trimming pared 1 base from V and 8 bases from J, leaving 17 bases between. The CDR3 runs to 15 residues. The germline CDR1 and CDR2 sequences are MNHNS and SASEGT. The CDR3 DNA reads TGTGCCAGCAGTGAAGGGGTGGGGGCCGGTGAGGGCTACACCTTC. It encodes CASSEGVGAGEGYTF.

This rearrangement joins TRBV28 to TRBJ2-7; possibly TRBD1 for D (6 bases). The length of the CDR3 is 15 residues. The V gene's germline CDR1 is MDHEN and CDR2 SYDVKM. V lost 1 base to trimming and J lost 3 bases, with 13 bases between them. Here the CDR3 DNA reads TGTGCCAGCAGTTTATTAGGGACATCAGACTACGAGCAGTACTTC. Translation gives CASSLLGTSDYEQYF.

This sequence joins TRBV19 and TRBJ1-4; D unresolved. The V gene's germline CDR1 is LNHDA and CDR2 SQIVND (reference sequence). V was pared by 8 bases and J by 2 bases, with 15 bases between. The CDR3 has 15 amino acids. CDR3 nucleotides: TGTGCCAGTCCACCCAGTGGTATCACTAATGAAAAACTGTTTTTT. Translated, it gives CASPPSGITNEKLFF.

As regards this clone: The same CDR3 is also encoded by other DNA sequences in this sample. The genes are TRBV2 and TRBJ1-6, with D uncertain. CDR1 is SNHLY, CDR2 FYNNEI, per germline. V was clipped by 0 bases and J by 7 bases, with 10 bases between them. The CDR3 contains 15 residues. The CDR3 sequence: CASSEALRGNSPLHF. CDR3 in DNA: TGTGCCAGCAGTGAAGCGCTTCGGGGAAATTCACCCCTCCACTTT.

V gene TRBV6-6 combines with J gene TRBJ2-7; 8 nucleotides line up with TRBD1. Germline V gene sequence: CDR1 MNHNY, CDR2 SVGAGI (reference sequence). V lost 5 bases to trimming and J lost 2 bases; unmatched junction nucleotides: 8. CDR3 length equals 15 residues. The CDR3 bases are TGTGCCAGCAGTACCCCGGACAGGGAAGCCTACGAGCAGTACTTC. Its translation: CASSTPDREAYEQYF.

A single count supports this clone. The CDR3 DNA reads TGCGCCACGACATCGAACACCGGGGAGCTGTTTTTT. Translated: CATTSNTGELFF. The chain employs TRBV10-1 and TRBJ2-2, with D unclear. V lost 10 bases and J lost 0, with 6 bases in between. The CDR3 runs to 12 residues. Germline lookup yields CDR1 WNHNN and CDR2 SYGVQD (reference sequence).

This sequence joins TRBV5-1 and TRBJ1-6; D unclear. Looked up from germline, CDR1 is SGHRS and CDR2 is YFSETQ. V was shortened by 4 bases and J by 9 bases, with 8 bases between the two germline ends. The CDR3 contains 12 residues. CDR3 in amino acids: CASSDGPSPLHF. For the CDR3, the DNA is TGCGCCAGCAGCGACGGACCTTCACCCCTCCACTTT. Drawing the rest from reference TRBV5-1 and TRBJ1-6, the complete variable domain is KAGVTQTPRYLIKTRGQQVTLSCSPISGHRSVSWYQQTPGQGLQFLFEYFSETQRNKGNFPGRFSGRQFSNSRSEMNVSTLELGDSALYLCASSDGPSPLHFGNGTRLTVT.

V usage is TRBV2 and J usage is TRBJ1-5, with TRBD1 matching 7 bases. The CDR3 loop spans 15 amino acids. CDR1 is SNHLY, CDR2 FYNNEI, per germline. V lost 5 bases, J lost 5 bases, and 9 bases stayed unmatched. CDR3 loop: CASSPRDSWDQPQHF. CDR3 coding DNA: TGTGCCAGCAGTCCTCGGGACAGTTGGGATCAGCCCCAGCATTTT.

The CDR3 DNA is TGCGCCAGCAGCCAAGGGGTAGGGGAGAACACTGAAGCTTTCTTT. Translated: CASSQGVGENTEAFF. V usage is TRBV4-1 and J usage is TRBJ1-1, with D possibly matching TRBD1 (5 bases). The CDR3 spans 15 residues. The V gene lost 1 base and the J gene lost 1 base, with 10 bases spanning the gap. Germline V gene lookup returns CDR1 MGHRA and CDR2 YSYEKL.

The chain combines TRBV9 with TRBJ1-1; D gene uncertain. Germline V gives CDR1 SGDLS, CDR2 YYNGEE. The CDR3 has 18 amino acids. V lost 4 bases and J lost 4, with 26 bases in between. The CDR3 reads CASSPTPLEGVGSTEAFF. CDR3 sequence (DNA): TGTGCCAGCAGCCCAACCCCTTTGGAGGGTGTAGGGAGCACTGAAGCTTTCTTT.

The V call is TRBV19, the J call TRBJ1-2; D remains unclear. CDR1 is LNHDA, CDR2 SQIVND, per germline (reference sequence). Trimming stripped 0 bases from V and 4 bases from J, with 12 bases between. This CDR3 region has 15 residues. The CDR3 region has the DNA TGTGCCAGTAGTATAGAAAGACCCCTACCCTATGGCTACACCTTC. Translated, it gives CASSIERPLPYGYTF.

DNA of the CDR3: TGCGCCAGCAGCGCGGGGGCCCAAGAGACCCAGTACTTC. This sequence encodes CASSAGAQETQYF. This chain connects TRBV5-1 to TRBJ2-5, with D possibly being TRBD2 (7 bases). The V end was cut by 4 bases, the J end by 1 base, with 8 bases between. This CDR3 has 13 residues. The V gene's germline CDR1 is SGHRS and CDR2 YFSETQ.

The chain couples TRBV5-4 to TRBJ2-5, with D perhaps being TRBD1 or TRBD2 (5 bases each). The CDR3 runs to 14 residues. The V and J ends lost 5 bases and 7 bases respectively, with 18 bases between them. In germline, CDR1 is SGHNT, CDR2 YYREEE (reference sequence). CDR3 DNA sequence: TGTGCCAGCAGTTCTCGGGGCCCGACCTGGACCCAGTACTTC. Its translation is CASSSRGPTWTQYF.

This chain links TRBV5-1 with TRBJ1-2; D is undetermined. Trimming removed 3 bases at V and 1 base at J, with 10 bases between. The CDR3 is made up of 14 amino acids. CDR1 SGHRS and CDR2 YFSETQ come from the germline V gene. The CDR3 region is CASSSRTDNYGYTF. CDR3 nucleotide sequence: TGCGCCAGCAGCTCCAGGACTGATAACTATGGCTACACCTTC.

The chain couples TRBV9 to TRBJ1-2, with D possibly matching TRBD1 (5 bases). Germline V CDR1 and CDR2: SGDLS, YYNGEE. V was pared by 3 bases and J by 5 bases, with 20 bases between. The CDR3 is 16 amino acids. In DNA form, the CDR3 reads TGTGCCAGCAGCGAGCCCGACGGGACCGGTGTATATGGCTACACCTTC. This translates into CASSEPDGTGVYGYTF.

The chain recombines TRBV6-6 with TRBJ1-1; 8 positions match TRBD1. Trimming took 5 bases from V and 1 from J; bases not matched to a gene: 6. Germline loops: CDR1 MNHNY, CDR2 SVGAGI (reference sequence). This CDR3 contains 15 residues. The CDR3 loop reads CASSRPGTGNTEAFF. The CDR3 DNA is TGTGCCAGCAGTCGCCCCGGGACAGGGAACACTGAAGCTTTCTTT.

The V call is TRBV2, the J call TRBJ2-3; no definite D call. The germline V gene encodes CDR1 SNHLY and CDR2 FYNNEI. The CDR3 runs to 12 residues. The germline V and J ends were trimmed by 6 bases and 4 bases, with 8 bases remaining between them. Written as DNA, the CDR3 is TGTGCCAGCAGGGAGTGGGCAGATACGCAGTATTTT. This translates into CASREWADTQYF.

J is TRBJ1-1 and V is TRBV10-3; perhaps TRBD1 as D (6 bases). Germline V gives CDR1 ENHRY, CDR2 SYGVKD. The ends were cut back, 2 bases at V and 5 bases at J, with 15 bases in the middle. The CDR3 contains 15 residues. CDR3 amino acids: CAISEGRGLRTEAFF. CDR3 DNA sequence: TGTGCCATCAGTGAGGGCAGGGGTTTGAGGACTGAAGCTTTCTTT.

As for this clone: A read error may produce the germline difference seen at one junction end. The chain uses TRBV10-2 and TRBJ2-7; 7 bases map to TRBD1. CDR1 is WSHSY, CDR2 SAAADI, per germline. This CDR3 comprises 13 residues. In DNA form, the CDR3 reads TGCGCGAGCAGGGGGACAGCTACCTACGAGCAGTACTTC. It translates to CASRGTATYEQYF.

The rearrangement joins TRBV6-5 to TRBJ2-7, with D perhaps assigned TRBD1 or TRBD2 (6 bases each). The CDR3 runs to 13 residues. The germline V gene encodes CDR1 MNHEY and CDR2 SVGAGI. V shed 6 bases and J shed 6 bases, with 15 bases lying between them. The CDR3 DNA is TGTGCCAGCAGGCCCCCCGGGGGCGGCGAGCAGTACGTC. Protein: CASRPPGGGEQYV.

V and J are TRBV7-9 and TRBJ2-2, with D maybe TRBD1 (6 bases). The germline CDR1 and CDR2 sequences are SEHNR and FQNEAQ (reference sequence). CDR3 size: 16 residues. The germline V and J ends were trimmed by 4 bases and 4 bases, with 16 bases remaining between them. The CDR3 nucleotides are TGTGCCAGCAGCTCACTACTCGACAGGAGCACCGGGGAGCTGTTTTTT. Translation: CASSSLLDRSTGELFF. Supplemented by reference TRBV7-9 and TRBJ2-2, the full variable domain reads DTGVSQNPRHKITKRGQNVTFRCDPISEHNRLYWYRQTLGQGPEFLTYFQNEAQLEKSRLLSDRFSAERPKGSFSTLEIQRTEQGDSAMYLCASSSLLDRSTGELFFGEGSRLTVL.

The rearrangement links TRBV6-4 to TRBJ1-3; D might be TRBD1 (5 bases). The CDR3 is 15 residues long. The V end lost 0 bases, the J end lost 7 bases, and 13 bases lay between the germline ends. The germline V gene encodes CDR1 MRHNA and CDR2 SNTAGT. CDR3 DNA sequence: TGTGCCAGCAGTGACTCGCTCCTTGAGGGGAACACCATATATTTT. Translated: CASSDSLLEGNTIYF.

This chain uses TRBV7-3 with TRBJ1-1; the D gene is possibly TRBD1 (6 bases). Germline V gene lookup returns CDR1 SGHTA and CDR2 FQGTGA. The CDR3 sequence is 13 residues long. V lost 5 bases and J lost 2, with 9 bases in between. CDR3 residues: CASSPQGNTEAFF. The CDR3 nucleotides are TGTGCCAGCAGCCCACAGGGCAACACTGAAGCTTTCTTT.

V gene TRBV6-5 combines with J gene TRBJ1-5; 7 bases are shared with TRBD1. The V gene end was trimmed by 6 bases and the J gene end by 6 bases; junction bases not matched to a gene: 11. Germline V gene data show CDR1 as MNHEY and CDR2 as SVGAGI. This CDR3 comprises 15 residues. The CDR3 DNA is TGTGCCAGCAGCGCCGGGACAGAGATGATTCAGCCCCAGCATTTT. It yields the protein CASSAGTEMIQPQHF.

Regarding this clone: Germline is not matched at one junction end, which may reflect a read error. The chain uses TRBV6-6 and TRBJ1-4; TRBD1 agrees at 8 bases. The germline V gene has CDR1 MNHNY and CDR2 SVGAGI (reference sequence). The CDR3 contains 13 residues. The CDR3 loop is CASNRQGNGKLFF. The CDR3 nucleotides are TGTGCCAGCAATAGACAGGGGAATGGAAAACTGTTTTTT.

The V call is TRBV7-9, the J call TRBJ2-5; no definite D call. The CDR3 covers 12 residues. Germline V CDR1 and CDR2: SEHNR, FQNEAQ (reference sequence). The ends were cut back, 6 bases at V and 5 bases at J, with 10 bases in the middle. The CDR3 nucleotides read TGTGCCAGCAGGCATCAAAGGGAGACCCAGTACTTC. Amino acid sequence: CASRHQRETQYF.

In the case of this clone: The junction departs from germline at one end; a sequencing error may be responsible. V and J are TRBV7-7 and TRBJ2-5; D may correspond to TRBD1 or TRBD2 (6 bases each). The CDR3 extends over 12 amino acids. CDR1 SSHAT and CDR2 FNYEAQ come from the germline V gene (reference sequence). This CDR3 is CASSFEGGTQYF. CDR3 DNA: TGTGCTAGCAGCTTCGAGGGGGGGACCCAGTACTTC.

The V call is TRBV11-3, the J call TRBJ2-3; perhaps TRBD2 as D (6 bases). CDR3 length: 13 residues. V was trimmed by 5 bases and J by 5 bases, leaving 11 bases between them. Germline V CDR1 and CDR2: SGHNT, YENEEA. CDR3 DNA sequence: TGTGCCAGCAGCCCCGGGGGAAAAGATACGCAGTATTTT. It yields the protein CASSPGGKDTQYF.

V and J are TRBV5-4 and TRBJ2-5; perhaps TRBD2 as D (5 bases). Germline-derived CDR1 and CDR2 are SGHNT and YYREEE (reference sequence). The V end lost 3 bases, the J end lost 4 bases, and 10 bases lay between the germline ends. CDR3 size: 13 residues. The CDR3 protein is CASSSGLTETQYF. CDR3 sequence (DNA): TGTGCCAGCAGCTCAGGACTCACAGAGACCCAGTACTTC.

V usage is TRBV9 and J usage is TRBJ2-5; possible D gene TRBD2, 6 bases. Looked up from germline, CDR1 is SGDLS and CDR2 is YYNGEE. This CDR3 spans 17 amino acids. Trimming took off 5 bases at V and 1 base at J, with 21 bases between the two ends. The CDR3 DNA follows: TGTGCCAGCAGTGGGGGGTATGGCCAAGACCTCCAAGAGACCCAGTACTTC. The encoded protein is CASSGGYGQDLQETQYF. Variable domain in full (rest from reference TRBV9 and TRBJ2-5): DSGVTQTPKHLITATGQRVTLRCSPRSGDLSVYWYQQSLDQGLQFLIQYYNGEERAKGNILERFSAQQFPDLHSELNLSSLELGDSALYFCASSGGYGQDLQETQYFGPGTRLLVL.